A single sample gave rise to the 32 T cell receptor beta chains below, sequenced in a study. MiXCR, run by TCRdb on the RT-PCR reads, gives a single entry per CDR3 protein. The sample has fewer than 800,000 distinct CDR3 sequences, approximately 14% seen once. Specimen: memory CD4+ T cells from blood. Receptor source: a female donor in good health, serving as a healthy control.

This clonotype was counted at least ten times. The CDR3 nucleotides read TGTGCCAGCAGTTACCGTTCGGGTGAGAGCTACGAGCAGTACTTC. Translation: CASSYRSGESYEQYF. V is TRBV27 and J is TRBJ2-7; D is ambiguous. V was pared by 4 bases and J by 3 bases, with 16 bases between. CDR3 length: 15 residues. Germline V CDR1 and CDR2: MNHEY, SMNVEV (reference sequence).

This clonotype was recorded a few times. The chain couples TRBV6-1 to TRBJ2-4; no firm D call. Per germline, CDR1 MNHNS and CDR2 SASEGT. This CDR3 has 18 residues. Trimming shortened V by 0 bases and J by 2 bases, and 17 bases separated the two germline ends. The CDR3: CASSEALQLRNPKNIQYF. The CDR3 region has the DNA TGTGCCAGCAGTGAAGCGCTTCAATTAAGGAATCCCAAAAACATTCAGTACTTC.

This clonotype was counted many times. V and J are TRBV7-6 and TRBJ2-5, with D possibly called TRBD1 or TRBD2 (5 bases each). The CDR3 totals 13 residues. Trimming took off 5 bases at V and 0 bases at J, with 7 bases between the two ends. Germline V gene lookup returns CDR1 SGHVS and CDR2 FNYEAQ. The CDR3 loop reads CASSPGHQETQYF. The CDR3 DNA reads TGTGCCAGCAGCCCGGGACACCAAGAGACCCAGTACTTC. The full variable domain, with the rest looked up from reference TRBV7-6 and TRBJ2-5, is GAGVSQSPRYKVTKRGQDVALRCDPISGHVSLYWYRQALGQGPEFLTYFNYEAQQDKSGLPNDRFSAERPEGSISTLTIQRTEQRDSAMYRCASSPGHQETQYFGPGTRLLVL.

This clonotype was recorded a few times. The chain carries TRBV28 and TRBJ1-2; D gene ambiguous. Germline loops: CDR1 MDHEN, CDR2 SYDVKM. Trimming took off 6 bases at V and 0 bases at J, with 11 bases between the two ends. The CDR3 length is 14 residues. The CDR3 sequence: CASSYESTNYGYTF. The DNA for the CDR3 is TGTGCCAGCAGCTACGAGAGCACTAACTATGGCTACACCTTC.

CDR3 sequence: CSARASQGALTGELFF. CDR3 in DNA: TGCAGTGCTAGAGCAAGCCAGGGGGCACTCACCGGGGAGCTGTTTTTT. The rearrangement links TRBV20-1 to TRBJ2-2; 8 bases map to TRBD1. J lost 4 bases, V lost 1 base, and 8 bases had no gene match. The CDR3 length is 16 residues. Germline CDR1 reads DFQATT; CDR2 reads SNEGSKA (reference sequence).

The chain employs TRBV11-2 and TRBJ1-4, with D possibly being TRBD1 (5 bases). CDR3 size: 14 residues. Germline V gives CDR1 SGHAT, CDR2 FQNNGV. V was clipped by 8 bases and J by 8 bases, with 18 bases between them. DNA for the CDR3: TGTGCCAGCTCCCGACCGGGACCCAGGGAAAAACTGTTTTTT. This translates into CASSRPGPREKLFF.

This sequence joins TRBV20-1 and TRBJ1-1; D gene uncertain. Germline CDR1 and CDR2: DFQATT and SNEGSKA (reference sequence). V was cut by 5 bases and J by 6 bases, with 7 bases left in between. The CDR3 consists of 10 residues. CDR3 amino acids: CSALEAEAFF. CDR3 coding DNA: TGCAGTGCTTTAGAGGCTGAAGCTTTCTTT.

This clonotype showed up many times. The chain links TRBV15 to TRBJ1-2; D is ambiguous. CDR1 LNHNV and CDR2 YYDKDF come from the germline V gene (reference sequence). The CDR3 is 14 residues long. V gave up 0 bases and J gave up 0 bases, with 5 bases separating them. The chain's CDR3 is CATSRDLANYGYTF. The DNA of the CDR3 is TGTGCCACCAGCAGAGATCTCGCTAACTATGGCTACACCTTC. The full variable domain, its missing parts supplied by reference TRBV15 and TRBJ1-2, is DAMVIQNPRYQVTQFGKPVTLSCSQTLNHNVMYWYQQKSSQAPKLLFHYYDKDFNNEADTPDNFQSRRPNTSFCFLDIRSPGLGDTAMYLCATSRDLANYGYTFGSGTRLTVV.

Only a few counts were recorded for this clonotype. The chain employs TRBV20-1 and TRBJ2-5, with 8 bases matching TRBD1. The CDR3 extends over 15 amino acids. Trimming removed 5 bases from V and 2 bases from J; junction bases left unmatched: 10. The germline gives CDR1 DFQATT, CDR2 SNEGSKA (reference sequence). The CDR3 DNA follows: TGCAGTGCTGAATTCCAGGGGGCGAAACAAGAGACCCAGTACTTC. Residues: CSAEFQGAKQETQYF.

The chain has TRBV3-1 and TRBJ1-2; a possible D gene is TRBD1 (5 bases). The CDR3 has 14 residues. The V gene lost 1 base and the J gene lost 4 bases, with 10 bases spanning the gap. In germline, CDR1 is LGHDT, CDR2 YNNKEL (reference sequence). The CDR3 region is CASSQVPDSYGYTF. The CDR3 DNA reads as TGTGCCAGCAGCCAAGTACCCGACAGCTATGGCTACACCTTC.

The chain uses TRBV12-3 or TRBV12-4 and TRBJ2-3; possible D gene TRBD2, 6 bases. The V gene lost 6 bases and the J gene lost 4 bases, with 17 bases spanning the gap. The CDR3 has 15 residues. This chain's CDR3 is CASSTPMEGSDTQYF. As DNA, the CDR3 is TGTGCCAGCAGCACCCCCATGGAGGGGTCAGATACGCAGTATTTT.

The chain combines TRBV6-6 with TRBJ1-3, with unresolved D. Trimming cost V 5 bases and J 0 bases, with 20 bases left between them. Germline assignment: CDR1 MNHNY and CDR2 SVGAGI (reference sequence). The CDR3 has 18 residues. The CDR3 DNA follows: TGTGCCAGCAGTCATGACCTTCGTCGGGTTGACTCTGGAAACACCATATATTTT. This sequence encodes CASSHDLRRVDSGNTIYF.

This clonotype has ten or more counts. The chain employs TRBV5-1 and TRBJ2-1; TRBD1 agrees at 10 bases. CDR1 is SGHRS and CDR2 is YFSETQ in the germline V gene. The junction had 7 bases not matched to a gene; V was cut back by 1 base and J by 6 bases. The CDR3 spans 16 residues. CDR3 protein: CASSLTPTGGLNEQFF. CDR3 bases: TGCGCCAGCAGCTTGACCCCGACAGGGGGCCTCAATGAGCAGTTCTTC.

The CDR3 loop is CSAGGIRSSYNEQFF. Here the CDR3 DNA reads TGCAGTGCGGGCGGGATCAGGAGCTCCTACAATGAGCAGTTCTTC. The genes are TRBV20-1 and TRBJ2-1, with D tentatively TRBD2 (6 bases). V shed 6 bases and J shed 0 bases, with 15 bases lying between them. The CDR3 consists of 15 residues. CDR1 is DFQATT, CDR2 SNEGSKA, per germline (reference sequence).

This clonotype was seen repeatedly, ten times or more. This chain connects TRBV20-1 to TRBJ2-3, with D unresolved. Germline values: CDR1 DFQATT, CDR2 SNEGSKA (reference sequence). V dropped 2 bases and J dropped 5 bases, with 5 bases sitting between them. The CDR3 runs 11 residues. CDR3 sequence: CSARYQDTQYF. The CDR3 DNA reads TGCAGTGCTAGATACCAAGATACGCAGTATTTT.

J is TRBJ2-1 and V is TRBV2; 13 bases match TRBD2. V lost 4 bases and J lost 6; bases outside the gene matches: 3. The CDR3 sequence is 15 residues long. Germline CDR1 reads SNHLY; CDR2 reads FYNNEI. The CDR3 spells CASSGLAGGLNEQFF. As DNA, the CDR3 is TGTGCCAGCAGTGGACTAGCGGGGGGCCTCAATGAGCAGTTCTTC.

This clonotype was detected only a few times. The chain carries TRBV6-6 and TRBJ1-2; no clear D gene. Trimming left V 2 bases short and J 4 bases short, with 14 bases between. The CDR3 is 15 residues long. Germline loops: CDR1 MNHNY, CDR2 SVGAGI (reference sequence). DNA of the CDR3: TGTGCCAGCAGTTACGTGTTGGCGGTTTCCTATGGCTACACCTTC. Its protein product is CASSYVLAVSYGYTF.

This clonotype occurred many times. The chain combines TRBV7-2 with TRBJ2-3; D not certain. V was cut by 1 base and J by 0 bases, with 8 bases left in between. The germline V gene encodes CDR1 SGHTA and CDR2 FQGNSA. The CDR3 is made up of 15 amino acids. The CDR3 nucleotides read TGTGCCAGCAGCTTAGTCGGTACTAGCACAGATACGCAGTATTTT. It encodes CASSLVGTSTDTQYF.

The gene calls are TRBV5-1 and TRBJ1-2; D remains ambiguous. Trimming pared 0 bases from V and 2 bases from J, leaving 11 bases between. CDR1 is SGHRS and CDR2 is YFSETQ in the germline V gene. The CDR3 has 15 amino acids. CDR3 loop: CASSLGTTANYGYTF. As DNA, the CDR3 is TGCGCCAGCAGCTTGGGAACGACGGCCAACTATGGCTACACCTTC.

This clonotype was seen repeatedly, ten times or more. This chain links TRBV6-5 with TRBJ2-1; TRBD2 aligns across 13 bases. CDR3 length: 16 amino acids. V was pared by 5 bases and J by 1 base, with 2 bases of the junction left unmatched. Germline CDR1 and CDR2: MNHEY and SVGAGI. In nucleotides, the CDR3 is TGTGCCAGCAGTCAGACTAGCGGGAGGTCCTACAATGAGCAGTTCTTC. Protein product: CASSQTSGRSYNEQFF.

The chain employs TRBV14 and TRBJ2-3; D is ambiguous. The V gene lost 1 base and the J gene lost 6 bases, with 11 bases spanning the gap. In germline, CDR1 is SGHDN, CDR2 FVKESK. This CDR3 comprises 14 residues. Here the CDR3 reads CASSQGSWGDTQYF. CDR3 nucleotide sequence: TGTGCCAGCAGCCAAGGTTCCTGGGGTGATACGCAGTATTTT.

This clonotype was recorded a few times. The chain is built from TRBV24-1 and TRBJ1-5; 7 bases match TRBD1. In germline, CDR1 is KGHDR, CDR2 SFDVKD. The V and J ends lost 4 bases and 5 bases, in that order; junction bases with no gene match: 4. The CDR3 runs 14 residues. CDR3 loop: CATSEGTVDQPQHF. In nucleotides, the CDR3 is TGTGCCACCAGTGAGGGGACAGTGGATCAGCCCCAGCATTTT.

This chain uses TRBV5-6 with TRBJ2-2; the D gene is possibly TRBD2 (5 bases). The CDR3 sequence is 18 residues long. Per germline, CDR1 SGHDT and CDR2 YYEEEE. V was shortened by 4 bases and J by 4 bases, with 23 bases between the two germline ends. CDR3 sequence: CASSLERDGGAVTGELFF. CDR3 nucleotides: TGTGCCAGCAGCCTGGAGAGGGATGGCGGAGCTGTCACCGGGGAGCTGTTTTTT.

This clonotype was detected ten times or more. The V call is TRBV5-1, the J call TRBJ1-5; D gene uncertain. Trimming removed 0 bases at V and 7 bases at J, with 11 bases between. CDR1 is SGHRS and CDR2 is YFSETQ in the germline V gene. The CDR3 is made up of 14 amino acids. The CDR3 region has the DNA TGCGCCAGCAGCTTGGACGGGAGCGGACAGCCCCAGCATTTT. This encodes CASSLDGSGQPQHF.

CDR3 amino acids: CASSDRSGRYEQYF. DNA for the CDR3: TGTGCCAGCAGTGATCGTAGCGGGAGGTACGAGCAGTACTTC. The rearrangement links TRBV2 to TRBJ2-7, with 10 bases lining up with TRBD2. Germline V gene sequence: CDR1 SNHLY, CDR2 FYNNEI. CDR3 length: 14 amino acids. V was clipped by 3 bases and J by 4 bases; unmatched bases: 3. Full variable domain (missing parts from reference TRBV2 and TRBJ2-7): EPEVTQTPSHQVTQMGQEVILRCVPISNHLYFYWYRQILGQKVEFLVSFYNNEISEKSEIFDDQFSVERPDGSNFTLKIRSTKLEDSAMYFCASSDRSGRYEQYFGPGTRLTVT.

In this sample, this clonotype turned up a few times. J is TRBJ2-1 and V is TRBV28, with 11 bases lining up with TRBD1. CDR1 MDHEN and CDR2 SYDVKM come from the germline V gene. V was clipped by 4 bases and J by 5 bases; unmatched bases: 10. The CDR3 extends over 17 amino acids. This chain's CDR3 is CASSSGQGVLKNNEQFF. As DNA, the CDR3 is TGTGCCAGCAGTTCGGGACAGGGGGTTCTAAAGAACAATGAGCAGTTCTTC.

This clonotype was found a few times. The chain employs TRBV7-2 and TRBJ1-1, with TRBD1 identical over 8 bases. The V segment lost 2 bases and the J segment 9 bases; nucleotides outside the gene matches: 8. The CDR3 extends over 14 amino acids. Germline CDR1 and CDR2: SGHTA and FQGNSA. CDR3 amino acids: CASSLFGQGAKAFF. The CDR3 bases are TGTGCCAGCAGCTTATTTGGTCAGGGGGCAAAAGCTTTCTTT.

This clonotype has just a few counts. The chain is built from TRBV7-3 and TRBJ2-2; tentatively, D is TRBD2 (6 bases). Germline V gives CDR1 SGHTA, CDR2 FQGTGA. This CDR3 is 13 amino acids long. With 5 bases removed from V and 4 bases from J, the gap between germline ends came to 8 bases. CDR3 protein: CASSATSTGELFF. The CDR3 coding sequence is TGTGCCAGCAGCGCGACTAGCACCGGGGAGCTGTTTTTT.

At least ten counts were recorded for this clonotype. This chain uses TRBV10-3 with TRBJ1-5, with TRBD1 identical over 7 bases. Losses at the gene ends were 6 bases for V and 2 bases for J; bases not matched to a gene: 4. The CDR3 is 14 residues long. Per germline, CDR1 ENHRY and CDR2 SYGVKD. The CDR3 sequence is CAISPGTGNQPQHF. In DNA, the CDR3 is TGTGCCATCAGCCCCGGGACAGGCAATCAGCCCCAGCATTTT.

This clonotype has ten or more counts. The rearrangement uses TRBV6-5 and TRBJ2-2; D ambiguous. V lost 0 bases, J lost 2 bases, and 7 bases lay in between. The CDR3 sequence is 15 residues long. Germline V gene data show CDR1 as MNHEY and CDR2 as SVGAGI. The CDR3 loop reads CASSYSNFNTGELFF. The CDR3 DNA sequence: TGTGCCAGCAGTTACTCGAACTTCAACACCGGGGAGCTGTTTTTT.

This clonotype has more than one count but fewer than ten. The chain employs TRBV7-8 and TRBJ2-3; the D gene is possibly TRBD1 (5 bases). The CDR3 is 15 amino acids. Germline lookup yields CDR1 SGHVS and CDR2 FQNEAQ. V was trimmed by 5 bases and J by 6 bases, leaving 18 bases between them. The chain's CDR3 is CASSHLAGMQDTQYF. The CDR3 bases are TGTGCCAGCAGCCATCTGGCAGGGATGCAGGATACGCAGTATTTT.

This clonotype was recorded at least ten times. J is TRBJ2-2 and V is TRBV12-3 or TRBV12-4; a possible D gene is TRBD1 (6 bases). The CDR3 covers 15 residues. Trimming pared 6 bases from V and 2 bases from J, leaving 13 bases between. CDR3 protein: CASRPDRPNTGELFF. CDR3 DNA: TGTGCCAGCAGACCCGACAGGCCCAACACCGGGGAGCTGTTTTTT.